What follows describes a single T cell receptor (beta chain). Random hexamers were used to reverse transcribe 0.5 to 1 ug of RNA. An immunoSEQ multiplex PCR generated amplified TCR beta CDR3 products spanning 54 Vbeta and 13 Jbeta. Each CDR3 protein is one row after TCRdb ran MiXCR on the immunoSEQ multiplex PCR reads. The table records some 180,000 distinct CDR3 sequences, around 93% of them present only once. This sample is drawn from a study of CD8 T cells in Susac syndrome. The germline gives CDR1 LGHDT, CDR2 YNNKEL (reference sequence). The ends were cut back, 6 bases at V and 1 base at J, with 17 bases in the middle. This CDR3 has 16 amino acids.

The sample comprised CD4+ T cells from PBMCs. J is TRBJ2-3 and V is TRBV3-1; possibly TRBD1 for D (6 bases). The source of this sequence is a human donor in good health. CDR3 loop: CASSLEGQFGTDTQYF. CDR3 bases: TGTGCCAGCAGTCTGGAAGGACAGTTTGGCACAGATACGCAGTATTTT.